This TCR beta chain was observed in a study of blood T cell repertoires in COVID-19. Germline loops: CDR1 WSHSY, CDR2 SAAADI. The V segment lost 7 bases and the J segment 4 bases; nucleotides outside the gene matches: 4. The CDR3 covers 14 residues. Per the original methods: Amplifying reference gene primers gave estimates of nucleated cell counts. Only in-frame clones appear in the TCRdb table, and some are missing; sequencing was by immunoSEQ multiplex PCR. From that table come the V and J calls and clone size; the DNA was used to work out D and trimming. This table holds 300,000 to 400,000 clones, around 89% found once. The study drew participants aged about 18 to 95 years from 20 to 30 US areas. Cohorts were based on clinical histories the participants reported.

The source of this sequence is a woman aged 30 to 39 with acute COVID-19. This chain connects TRBV10-2 to TRBJ2-1, with 10 positions matching TRBD2. Sequencing was performed on PBMCs or T cells enriched from blood (not recorded which). The CDR3 DNA reads as TGCGCCAGCACGGATAGCGGGGGGTACAATGAGCAGTTCTTC. Amino acid sequence: CASTDSGGYNEQFF.